The clone carrying this T cell receptor (beta chain) was counted ten times or more. Its matching antigen is unknown. These data originate in a study of T-cell memory formation after mild COVID-19. Broader study findings: The study found contracting CD4+ clones mainly in CM and EM and contracting CD8+ clones in EMRA. While clones contracting from day 15 to 85 were balanced between CD4 and CD8, later expanders leaned CD4+.

Germline V gene data show CDR1 as MNHEY and CDR2 as SVGEGT. With 7 bases removed from V and 4 bases from J, the gap between germline ends came to 7 bases. The CDR3 loop spans 11 amino acids. In TCRdb, the 5' RACE reads were re-called with MiXCR into one record per CDR3 protein. The data hold 200,000 or so distinct CDR3 sequences, with around 8.8% observed a single time. The V gene is TRBV6-2 or TRBV6-3, the J gene TRBJ1-1, with D possibly TRBD1 on 5 matching bases. Sequenced: PBMCs or a T cell subset sorted from them (not recorded which). The origin of this receptor is a man aged 18 to 30 who had mild COVID-19 (a few samples of this study predate the infection). Cell type and time point are not known. The CDR3 reads CASTQGTEAFF. In nucleotides, the CDR3 is TGTGCCAGCACGCAGGGCACTGAAGCTTTCTTT.